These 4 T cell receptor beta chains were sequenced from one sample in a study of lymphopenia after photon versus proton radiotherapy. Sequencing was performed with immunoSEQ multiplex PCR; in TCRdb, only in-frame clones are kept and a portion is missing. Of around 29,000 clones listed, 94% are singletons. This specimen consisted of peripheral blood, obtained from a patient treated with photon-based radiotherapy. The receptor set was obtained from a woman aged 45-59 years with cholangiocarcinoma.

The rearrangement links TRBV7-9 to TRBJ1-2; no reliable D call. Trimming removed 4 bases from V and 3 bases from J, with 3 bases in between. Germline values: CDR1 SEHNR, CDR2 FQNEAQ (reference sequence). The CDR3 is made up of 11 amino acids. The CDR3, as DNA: TGTGCCAGCAGCTCCCACTATGGCTACACCTTC. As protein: CASSSHYGYTF.

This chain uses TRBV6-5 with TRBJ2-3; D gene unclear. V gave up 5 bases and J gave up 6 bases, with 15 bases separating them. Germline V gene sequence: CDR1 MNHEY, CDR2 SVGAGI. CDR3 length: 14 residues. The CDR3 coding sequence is TGTGCCAGCAGTACCAAAACCCAGACTGATACGCAGTATTTT. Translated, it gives CASSTKTQTDTQYF.

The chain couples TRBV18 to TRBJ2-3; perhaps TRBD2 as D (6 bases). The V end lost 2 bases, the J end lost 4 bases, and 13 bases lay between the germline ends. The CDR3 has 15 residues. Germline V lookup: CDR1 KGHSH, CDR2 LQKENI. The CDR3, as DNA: TGTGCCAGCTCACCAGCGGGGCAGGGACCAGATACGCAGTATTTT. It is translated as CASSPAGQGPDTQYF.

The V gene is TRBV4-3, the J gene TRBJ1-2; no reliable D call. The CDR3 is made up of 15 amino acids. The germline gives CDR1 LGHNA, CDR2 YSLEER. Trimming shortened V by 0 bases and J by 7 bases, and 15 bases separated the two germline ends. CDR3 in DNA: TGCGCCAGCAGCCAAGATCTTTCCTTTCGGGGTGGCTACACCTTC. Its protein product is CASSQDLSFRGGYTF.